A single sample is the source of the 26 T cell receptor beta chains below, sequenced in a study of T-cell reconstitution after alpha-beta-depleted transplantation in children (dated by TCRdb to the mid-2010s). The library came from PCR. Sequencing instrument: Illumina HiSeq 2500. To normalize quantification of the TCRbeta repertoire, the TCR libraries were built with molecular barcoding that relied on unique molecular identifiers. The public reads were run again by TCRdb, first through fastp at Q25 and then through MiXCR, and only productive beta chains were kept. Each record represents a unique CDR3 protein, reported with the most common genes and DNA among its rows. This sample is represented by 300,000 to 400,000 distinct CDR3 sequences; roughly 21% of them were singletons. The ten largest clones capture approximately 11% of the sample. Sample treatment or condition, as interpreted from the label and publication: allogeneic hematopoietic cell transplantation with graft depleted of TCRalphabeta T cells and CD19 B cells.

The sequences come from PBMCs, mostly from graft donor cells, collected 180 days after TCRalphabeta/CD19-depleted stem cell transplant. Receptors originate from a male patient younger than 18 who had a stem cell transplant for acute lymphoblastic leukemia, so the T cells may come from the graft donor.

The table lists this clonotype with a few counts. The CDR3: CASSLAFGEQYF. The CDR3 DNA reads as TGCGCCAGCAGCTTGGCCTTCGGCGAGCAGTACTTC. The rearrangement links TRBV5-1 to TRBJ2-7; no definite D call. The CDR3 extends over 12 amino acids. V was cut by 0 bases and J by 6 bases, with 7 bases left in between. Per germline, CDR1 SGHRS and CDR2 YFSETQ.

This clonotype was seen a few times. V is TRBV27 and J is TRBJ2-1; D might be TRBD1 (5 bases). The V and J ends lost 0 bases and 3 bases respectively, with 12 bases between them. The CDR3 loop spans 16 amino acids. Germline values: CDR1 MNHEY, CDR2 SMNVEV (reference sequence). As DNA, the CDR3 is TGTGCCAGCAGTTTATCCCCATCAGGGCTCTACAATGAGCAGTTCTTC. Translating it yields CASSLSPSGLYNEQFF.

The chain carries TRBV7-8 and TRBJ2-7, with TRBD2 identical over 10 bases. The junction had 4 bases not matched to a gene; V was cut back by 2 bases and J by 6 bases. This CDR3 has 14 amino acids. Germline V lookup: CDR1 SGHVS, CDR2 FQNEAQ. In DNA form, the CDR3 reads TGTGCCAGCAGCTTAAGCGGGAGGGTTACCGAGCAGTACTTC. This sequence encodes CASSLSGRVTEQYF.

The chain combines TRBV12-3 or TRBV12-4 with TRBJ1-1; TRBD1 agrees at 8 bases. The V segment lost 4 bases and the J segment 0 bases; nucleotides outside the gene matches: 7. The CDR3 has 16 amino acids. The CDR3 reads CASSSGQGRVNTEAFF. The CDR3 DNA reads as TGTGCCAGCAGTTCCGGACAGGGAAGAGTGAACACTGAAGCTTTCTTT.

The V and J genes are TRBV4-1 and TRBJ2-7; 10 nucleotides agree with TRBD1. CDR1 and CDR2 from the germline V gene are MGHRA and YSYEKL. The CDR3 totals 16 residues. With 0 bases clipped from V and 2 bases from J, the junction kept 4 bases outside the gene matches. The CDR3 here is CASSQDPDRGTYEQYF. The DNA of the CDR3 is TGCGCCAGCAGCCAAGACCCGGACAGGGGGACCTACGAGCAGTACTTC.

The genes are TRBV29-1 and TRBJ1-1, with D possibly being TRBD1 (5 bases). The CDR3 is 13 residues long. Germline loops: CDR1 SQVTM, CDR2 ANQGSEA. Trimming cost V 7 bases and J 1 base, with 13 bases left between them. Written as DNA, the CDR3 is TGCAGCGCCCTACAGGCGCCGAACACTGAAGCTTTCTTT. As protein: CSALQAPNTEAFF.

The chain couples TRBV5-1 to TRBJ1-1; weak D call: TRBD1 (5 bases). The CDR3 is made up of 15 amino acids. With 1 base removed from V and 4 bases from J, the gap between germline ends came to 14 bases. Germline CDR1 reads SGHRS; CDR2 reads YFSETQ. CDR3 nucleotide sequence: TGCGCCAGCAGCTTGTCGAGGGGCGCGGGCACTGAAGCTTTCTTT. Its protein is CASSLSRGAGTEAFF. Using reference TRBV5-1 and TRBJ1-1 for the parts outside the CDR3, the full variable domain is KAGVTQTPRYLIKTRGQQVTLSCSPISGHRSVSWYQQTPGQGLQFLFEYFSETQRNKGNFPGRFSGRQFSNSRSEMNVSTLELGDSALYLCASSLSRGAGTEAFFGQGTRLTVV.

This clonotype has ten or more counts. The chain employs TRBV4-2 and TRBJ2-1; D might be TRBD1 or TRBD2, each matching 6 bases. Germline V gives CDR1 LGHNA, CDR2 YNFKEQ. The CDR3 consists of 13 residues. Trimming removed 4 bases from V and 6 bases from J, with 10 bases in between. The CDR3 DNA sequence: TGTGCCAGCAGCCCCCGGGGGCTCAATGAGCAGTTCTTC. This gives the protein CASSPRGLNEQFF.

As for this clonotype: It is likely a read error: a sequence one base away is far more abundant. J is TRBJ2-1 and V is TRBV24-1; D remains unclear. The ends were cut back, 7 bases at V and 3 bases at J, with 3 bases in the middle. CDR3 size: 11 residues. Germline loops: CDR1 KGHDR, CDR2 SFDVKD. The CDR3 reads CATSLYNEQFF. CDR3 in DNA: TGTGCCACCAGCCTCTACAATGAGCAGTTCTTC.

The chain recombines TRBV10-2 with TRBJ1-6, with D uncertain. V was trimmed by 3 bases and J by 14 bases, leaving 8 bases between them. This CDR3 contains 11 residues. The germline CDR1 and CDR2 sequences are WSHSY and SAAADI. The CDR3 spells CASSDSATLHF. CDR3 sequence (DNA): TGCGCCAGCAGTGATTCTGCCACCCTCCACTTT.

This rearrangement joins TRBV20-1 to TRBJ2-4; D is uncertain. V was clipped by 1 base and J by 0 bases, with 10 bases between them. Germline CDR1 DFQATT, CDR2 SNEGSKA (reference sequence). The CDR3 is made up of 15 amino acids. CDR3 sequence reads: CSARGRLLAKNIQYF. CDR3 nucleotides: TGCAGTGCTAGAGGCCGCCTCTTAGCCAAAAACATTCAGTACTTC.

This clonotype was recorded a few times. The chain employs TRBV5-1 and TRBJ2-7; 12 nucleotides line up with TRBD1. V lost 4 bases to trimming and J lost 6 bases; unmatched junction nucleotides: 5. The CDR3 is made up of 14 amino acids. CDR1 is SGHRS and CDR2 is YFSETQ in the germline V gene. CDR3 DNA sequence: TGCGCCAGCAGCGCGGGACAGGGGGCTATCGAGCAGTACTTC. This encodes CASSAGQGAIEQYF. Using reference TRBV5-1 and TRBJ2-7 for the parts outside the CDR3, the full variable domain is KAGVTQTPRYLIKTRGQQVTLSCSPISGHRSVSWYQQTPGQGLQFLFEYFSETQRNKGNFPGRFSGRQFSNSRSEMNVSTLELGDSALYLCASSAGQGAIEQYFGPGTRLTVT.

This clonotype occurred many times. The rearrangement links TRBV12-3 or TRBV12-4 to TRBJ2-3; D remains ambiguous. The CDR3 extends over 13 amino acids. Trimming cost V 6 bases and J 2 bases, with 9 bases left between them. CDR3 in DNA: TGTGCCAGCAGCCCCCAGGTCACAGATACGCAGTATTTT. This gives the protein CASSPQVTDTQYF.

The chain joins TRBV20-1 to TRBJ2-3, with 10 nucleotides matching TRBD2. The CDR3 contains 17 residues. In germline, CDR1 is DFQATT, CDR2 SNEGSKA (reference sequence). The V segment lost 5 bases and the J segment 4 bases; nucleotides outside the gene matches: 15. The CDR3 region is CSAPDPSGGHLPDTQYF. DNA for the CDR3: TGCAGTGCTCCAGACCCTAGCGGGGGCCACCTCCCAGATACGCAGTATTTT.

The chain recombines TRBV15 with TRBJ2-4, with D perhaps assigned TRBD1 or TRBD2 (5 bases each). The CDR3 spans 15 residues. Germline V lookup: CDR1 LNHNV, CDR2 YYDKDF (reference sequence). Trimming cost V 1 base and J 9 bases, with 16 bases left between them. For the CDR3, the DNA is TGTGCCACCAGCAGAGTGGGGACGGATGCTATCATTCAGTACTTC. Translation gives CATSRVGTDAIIQYF.

This clonotype was found a few times. This chain uses TRBV5-1 with TRBJ1-1, with 9 bases that match TRBD1. The V gene end was trimmed by 3 bases and the J gene end by 1 base; junction bases not matched to a gene: 4. Germline CDR1 SGHRS, CDR2 YFSETQ. The CDR3 covers 15 residues. Here the CDR3 reads CASSSGQGWNTEAFF. As DNA, the CDR3 is TGCGCCAGCAGCTCAGGACAGGGGTGGAACACTGAAGCTTTCTTT.

This clonotype has more than one count but fewer than ten. The chain uses TRBV7-9 and TRBJ1-1; a possible D gene is TRBD1 (5 bases). Trimming cost V 0 bases and J 0 bases, with 14 bases left between them. From germline, CDR1 is SEHNR and CDR2 FQNEAQ (reference sequence). This CDR3 region has 17 residues. The CDR3 region has the DNA TGTGCCAGCAGCTTAGCGATCCAAACAGGAGTGAACACTGAAGCTTTCTTT. It yields the protein CASSLAIQTGVNTEAFF.

Ten or more counts support this clonotype. The J gene is TRBJ2-6, the V gene TRBV27; 10 bases map to TRBD1. Trimming removed 3 bases from V and 3 bases from J; junction bases left unmatched: 14. Germline V CDR1 and CDR2: MNHEY, SMNVEV (reference sequence). CDR3 length: 20 amino acids. The CDR3 DNA is TGTGCCAGCAGTTTTGGTTTAGGACAGGGGGATGTGAGTGGGGCCAACGTCCTGACTTTC. Its protein is CASSFGLGQGDVSGANVLTF.

The chain joins TRBV27 to TRBJ1-1, with a weak D call TRBD1 (5 bases). V lost 6 bases and J lost 6, with 20 bases in between. The CDR3 covers 15 residues. The germline CDR1 and CDR2 sequences are MNHEY and SMNVEV (reference sequence). The CDR3 region has the DNA TGTGCCAGCAGGAACACGGGGCACTTAGAGGCTGAAGCTTTCTTT. This sequence encodes CASRNTGHLEAEAFF.

The rearrangement joins TRBV7-7 to TRBJ1-3; no definite D call. Germline CDR1 SSHAT, CDR2 FNYEAQ (reference sequence). V was clipped by 1 base and J by 4 bases, with 11 bases between them. The CDR3 has 15 amino acids. The CDR3, as DNA: TGTGCCAGCAGCTTAGTGTGGGAGCCCGGAAACACCATATATTTT. Translation gives CASSLVWEPGNTIYF.

The chain recombines TRBV20-1 with TRBJ2-1; 10 bases line up with TRBD2. Germline V gene data show CDR1 as DFQATT and CDR2 as SNEGSKA (reference sequence). This CDR3 is built from 18 residues. Trimming removed 0 bases from V and 3 bases from J; junction bases left unmatched: 11. CDR3 DNA: TGCAGTGCTAGAGAGAGGAGGAGCGGGAGGGGTCTCTACAATGAGCAGTTCTTC. It codes for CSARERRSGRGLYNEQFF.

In its sample, this clonotype was seen a few times. The chain employs TRBV20-1 and TRBJ2-1, with 12 bases fitting TRBD2. Trimming cost V 4 bases and J 1 base; bases outside gene matches: 8. From germline, CDR1 is DFQATT and CDR2 SNEGSKA (reference sequence). The CDR3 totals 17 residues. The chain's CDR3 is CSAKIASGRGSYNEQFF. In nucleotides, the CDR3 is TGCAGTGCTAAGATTGCTAGCGGGAGGGGGTCCTACAATGAGCAGTTCTTC.

This chain links TRBV2 with TRBJ2-3, with 9 nucleotides matching TRBD1. The CDR3 is 15 residues long. Germline loops: CDR1 SNHLY, CDR2 FYNNEI. Trimming cost V 6 bases and J 0 bases; bases outside gene matches: 4. The CDR3 protein is CASRRTGVSTDTQYF. CDR3 bases: TGTGCCAGCAGGAGGACAGGGGTTAGCACAGATACGCAGTATTTT.

The J gene is TRBJ1-6, the V gene TRBV5-8, with D maybe TRBD1 (5 bases). The germline V and J ends were trimmed by 2 bases and 3 bases, with 12 bases remaining between them. The CDR3 contains 16 residues. The V gene's germline CDR1 is SGHTS and CDR2 YDEGEE. CDR3 sequence (DNA): TGTGCCAGCAGCTTCGAGCCGGGACTCTATAATTCACCCCTCCACTTT. Protein sequence: CASSFEPGLYNSPLHF.

This chain connects TRBV4-1 to TRBJ2-4; possibly TRBD2 for D (5 bases). Looked up from germline, CDR1 is MGHRA and CDR2 is YSYEKL. The V and J ends lost 5 bases and 4 bases respectively, with 12 bases between them. The CDR3 sequence is 14 residues long. CDR3 protein: CASSSLRGKNIQYF. CDR3 sequence (DNA): TGCGCCAGCAGCTCCTTAAGAGGGAAAAACATTCAGTACTTC.

This clonotype was recorded a few times. The V call is TRBV7-6, the J call TRBJ1-5; the D gene is possibly TRBD1 (5 bases). The CDR3 totals 15 residues. V lost 5 bases and J lost 0, with 11 bases in between. Germline V gene lookup returns CDR1 SGHVS and CDR2 FNYEAQ. The CDR3 sequence is CASSPNQGSNQPQHF. The CDR3 bases are TGTGCCAGCAGCCCAAATCAGGGTAGCAATCAGCCCCAGCATTTT.